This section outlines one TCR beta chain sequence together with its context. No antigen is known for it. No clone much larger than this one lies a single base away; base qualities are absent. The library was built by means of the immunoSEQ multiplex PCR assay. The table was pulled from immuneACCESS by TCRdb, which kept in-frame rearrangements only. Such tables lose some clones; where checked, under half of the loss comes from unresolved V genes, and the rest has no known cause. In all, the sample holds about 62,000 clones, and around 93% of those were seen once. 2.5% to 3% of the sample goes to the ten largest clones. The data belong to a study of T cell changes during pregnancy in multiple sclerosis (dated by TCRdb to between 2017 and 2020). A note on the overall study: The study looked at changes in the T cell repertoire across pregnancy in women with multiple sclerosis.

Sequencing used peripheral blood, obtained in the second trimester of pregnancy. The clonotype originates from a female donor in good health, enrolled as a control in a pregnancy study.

This receptor has the CDR3 CASSPRPPGFFSLGNTEAFF. The bases are TGTGCCAGCAGCCCCCGACCCCCAGGGTTTTTTTCTTTGGGGAACACTGAAGCTTTCTTT. Recombination joined TRBV7-8 with TRBJ1-1; 5 matching bases give a weak D call of TRBD1. Taken from the germline V gene, the CDR1 and CDR2 loops are SGHVS and FQNEAQ. Measured from the cysteine to the phenylalanine, the CDR3 is 20 residues long. Only the CDR3 DNA stays, 60 bases, in frame from base 1. V was cut back by 5 bases and J by 1 base, leaving a gap of 29 bases between them.